These 2 T cell receptor beta chains originate from one sample sequenced in a study of breast tumors, draining lymph nodes, adjacent tissues. The lymph nodes were axillary draining lymph nodes from breast cancer patients. TCRdb re-called the multiplex PCR reads through MiXCR, storing one row per CDR3 protein. The table has 170,000 or so distinct CDR3 sequences, 25% to 40% seen once; the top ten hold about 4.5%. The sequencing input was axillary lymph node tissue. These receptor sequences come from a female donor with breast cancer. Some clones in this sample may be carry-over from other donors' samples.

There are a few counts of this clonotype. The chain combines TRBV6-2 or TRBV6-3 with TRBJ1-2; D is unclear. Trimming stripped 1 base from V and 6 bases from J, with 21 bases between. CDR1 and CDR2 from the germline V gene are MNHEY and SVGEGT. The CDR3 consists of 17 residues. Written as DNA, the CDR3 is TGTGCCAGCAGTTACTGGGAACTGGATCAGAAACGGGATGGCTACACCTTC. Its protein is CASSYWELDQKRDGYTF.

Concerning this clonotype itself: One end of the junction is discordant with germline, which a read error may explain. The chain employs TRBV6-2 or TRBV6-3 and TRBJ1-6; no clear D. The CDR3 extends over 16 amino acids. Germline-derived CDR1 and CDR2 are MNHEY and SVGEGT. The DNA of the CDR3 is TGTGCCAGCAGTCACTCGTGGGAGAGATATAATTCACCCCTCCACTTT. This translates into CASSHSWERYNSPLHF.